This T cell receptor beta chain derives from a study of Ad26.COV2.S vaccination and SARS-CoV-2 variants. Repertoires were generated with immunoSEQ multiplex PCR, while TCRdb's copy carries only in-frame clones and drops some. The data show around 300,000 clones, about 89% seen once. V gave up 7 bases and J gave up 3 bases; unmatched junction bases: 9. This CDR3 comprises 14 residues. Germline CDR1 reads MNHEY; CDR2 reads SVGAGI. Treatment noted: around 19 received Ad26.COV2.S at low or high dose, single or two shots; roughly five received placebo; per-sample allocation not given. Day 63 after the first vaccine or placebo injection was the time point for sampling.

The source is a person aged 18-60 years who received the Ad26.COV2.S COVID-19 vaccine or a placebo. The sample here was peripheral blood, taken in a trial of Ad26.COV2.S vaccine versus placebo. V is TRBV6-5 and J is TRBJ2-7, with 7 bases aligning to TRBD1. This CDR3 reads CASTPGTDRYEQYF. CDR3 coding DNA: TGTGCCAGCACCCCCGGGACAGATCGCTACGAGCAGTACTTC.